These 8 T cell receptor beta chains were all obtained from the same sample, sequenced in a study of vaccination effects on CD4 cells after COVID-19. When 10 to 11 days of culture had elapsed, CD4+ T cells were isolated. Everyone in the study got two shots of either the BNT162b2 or mRNA-1273 vaccine. Clones were sequenced by immunoSEQ multiplex PCR, and TCRdb holds only the in-frame ones, with some missing. Of about 73,000 clones in the sample, 65% to 80% are singletons; the top ten hold roughly 2.3%. Their antigen targets remain unknown. Source: CD4+ T cells from PBMCs cultured without peptide, taken after COVID-19 vaccination. The receptors here all came from a human donor who received a COVID-19 vaccine.

As to this clone: Germline and junction disagree at one end, which may indicate a read error. This chain joins TRBV24-1 and TRBJ2-5, with 9 bases matching TRBD1. Per germline, CDR1 KGHDR and CDR2 SFDVKD. The CDR3 is 13 amino acids. CDR3 residues: CATGDDRGETQYF. CDR3 DNA: TGTGCCACCGGTGATGACAGGGGGGAGACCCAGTACTTC.

This sequence joins TRBV12-5 and TRBJ1-5; a weak D match, TRBD1 (5 bases). Trimming pared 5 bases from V and 0 bases from J, leaving 17 bases between. Germline V gene sequence: CDR1 LGHNT, CDR2 FRNRAP. The CDR3 is 17 amino acids. The CDR3 loop is CASGLLGAGDSNQPQHF. The DNA for the CDR3 is TGTGCTAGTGGTCTCTTAGGGGCAGGTGATAGCAATCAGCCCCAGCATTTT.

The CDR3 DNA reads as TGTGCCAGCAGCGCGACCCAAGGCGGGGGGTGGTTCAATGAGCAGTTCTTC. This encodes CASSATQGGGWFNEQFF. The chain is built from TRBV7-3 and TRBJ2-1; 8 bases are shared with TRBD2. CDR3 length: 17 residues. V lost 5 bases and J lost 6; bases outside the gene matches: 15. The germline CDR1 and CDR2 sequences are SGHTA and FQGTGA. The variable domain in full, completed from reference TRBV7-3 and TRBJ2-1, reads GAGVSQTPSNKVTEKGKYVELRCDPISGHTALYWYRQSLGQGPEFLIYFQGTGAADDSGLPNDRFFAVRPEGSVSTLKIQRTERGDSAVYLCASSATQGGGWFNEQFFGPGTRLTVL.

The chain recombines TRBV27 with TRBJ2-7; D is ambiguous. Deletions cut 6 bases from V and 0 bases from J, with 9 bases between. Germline CDR1 reads MNHEY; CDR2 reads SMNVEV (reference sequence). The CDR3 sequence is 13 residues long. CDR3 loop: CASRPLSSYEQYV. The CDR3 nucleotides are TGTGCCAGCAGACCATTATCCTCCTACGAGCAGTACGTC.

The J gene is TRBJ1-4, the V gene TRBV6-6; 8 bases agree with TRBD1. J gave up 1 base and V 7 bases, and 8 bases lay outside the gene matches. Per germline, CDR1 MNHNY and CDR2 SVGAGI (reference sequence). This CDR3 is built from 16 residues. The CDR3 region has the DNA TGTGCCAGCACTGGACAGGGAGGAAAAACTAATGAAAAACTGTTTTTT. Amino acid sequence: CASTGQGGKTNEKLFF.

The chain couples TRBV9 to TRBJ1-3, with D unresolved. Germline V gene lookup returns CDR1 SGDLS and CDR2 YYNGEE. The CDR3 is made up of 13 amino acids. V was clipped by 3 bases and J by 0 bases, with 4 bases between them. The CDR3 DNA sequence: TGTGCCAGCAGCGAGTACTCTGGAAACACCATATATTTT. Residues: CASSEYSGNTIYF.

By frequency in the sample, this clone is medium-sized (0.01 to 0.1%). Other DNA sequences in the sample encode the same CDR3. The rearrangement uses TRBV6-5 and TRBJ1-1; possible D gene TRBD1, 6 bases. This CDR3 spans 13 amino acids. Germline V CDR1 and CDR2: MNHEY, SVGAGI. The germline V and J ends were trimmed by 10 bases and 0 bases, with 12 bases remaining between them. This chain's CDR3 is CATLGTLNTEAFF. CDR3 sequence (DNA): TGTGCCACCCTGGGGACACTGAACACTGAAGCTTTCTTT.

The rearrangement joins TRBV5-6 to TRBJ1-1, with D hard to call. The V gene's germline CDR1 is SGHDT and CDR2 YYEEEE. Between the trimmed V and J ends, which lost 2 bases and 2 bases, there was a span of 7 bases. CDR3 size: 13 residues. The CDR3 DNA is TGTGCCAGCAGCTTTTTACCCAACACTGAAGCTTTCTTT. It encodes CASSFLPNTEAFF.